This entry lists 22 T cell receptor beta chains sequenced from one sample in a study of early T cells in non-severe SARS-CoV-2 infection. TCRdb fed the 5' RACE reads into MiXCR, producing one record per CDR3 protein. The sample shows about 42,000 distinct CDR3 sequences, roughly 6% of them seen only once. The material was whole blood, obtained at baseline. Receptors originate from an adult who was a healthcare worker with PCR-confirmed SARS-CoV-2 infection or an uninfected control (not recorded which).

This clonotype appeared many times. This chain joins TRBV6-1 and TRBJ2-2; D may be TRBD1 (6 bases). Germline CDR1 MNHNS, CDR2 SASEGT. V lost 4 bases to trimming and J lost 6 bases, with 12 bases between them. The CDR3 sequence is 14 residues long. The CDR3, as DNA: TGTGCCAGCAGTGGGACAGTAATGGCCGGGGAGCTGTTTTTT. Residues: CASSGTVMAGELFF.

This clonotype has ten or more counts. The chain links TRBV28 to TRBJ1-4; no reliable D call. The CDR3 contains 12 residues. Germline V gives CDR1 MDHEN, CDR2 SYDVKM. Trimming took off 4 bases at V and 8 bases at J, with 8 bases between the two ends. The DNA of the CDR3 is TGTGCCAGCAGTTCCCCGAAGGAAAAACTGTTTTTT. This translates into CASSSPKEKLFF. Looking up the rest from reference TRBV28 and TRBJ1-4 gives the full variable domain: DVKVTQSSRYLVKRTGEKVFLECVQDMDHENMFWYRQDPGLGLRLIYFSYDVKMKEKGDIPEGYSVSREKKERFSLILESASTNQTSMYLCASSSPKEKLFFGSGTQLSVL.

This clonotype was detected many times. The chain carries TRBV7-9 and TRBJ2-2; the D is unclear. The CDR3 is made up of 13 amino acids. Trimming took off 3 bases at V and 5 bases at J, with 7 bases between the two ends. The V gene's germline CDR1 is SEHNR and CDR2 FQNEAQ (reference sequence). CDR3 sequence (DNA): TGTGCCAGCAGCTTCGGAACAACCGGGGAGCTGTTTTTT. It encodes CASSFGTTGELFF.

This clonotype was picked up a small number of times. J is TRBJ2-6 and V is TRBV6-5, with a possible D match to TRBD2 (6 bases). Trimming cost V 0 bases and J 0 bases, with 12 bases left between them. Germline loops: CDR1 MNHEY, CDR2 SVGAGI. This CDR3 spans 18 amino acids. CDR3 loop: CASSYSNRRASGANVLTF. CDR3 nucleotide sequence: TGTGCCAGCAGTTACTCGAACCGGAGGGCCTCTGGGGCCAACGTCCTGACTTTC.

This clonotype was seen ten or more times. This chain links TRBV20-1 with TRBJ2-5; D unclear. Trimming took off 6 bases at V and 5 bases at J, with 16 bases between the two ends. Germline V gene data show CDR1 as DFQATT and CDR2 as SNEGSKA (reference sequence). The CDR3 has 13 amino acids. CDR3: CSARKTRTETQYF. The CDR3 nucleotides read TGCAGTGCAAGGAAGACTCGGACGGAGACCCAGTACTTC.

In its sample, this clonotype was seen a few times. This chain uses TRBV13 with TRBJ2-7, with 9 bases matching TRBD2. Per germline, CDR1 PRHDT and CDR2 FYEKMQ (reference sequence). This CDR3 is built from 15 residues. Losses at the gene ends were 1 base for V and 2 bases for J; bases not matched to a gene: 3. This CDR3 reads CASSLESGGTYEQYF. The CDR3 DNA is TGTGCCAGCAGCTTAGAGAGCGGGGGGACCTACGAGCAGTACTTC.

There are many counts of this clonotype. This chain links TRBV5-1 with TRBJ1-1; D is perhaps TRBD1 (6 bases). Germline lookup yields CDR1 SGHRS and CDR2 YFSETQ. This CDR3 region has 13 residues. Trimming pared 5 bases from V and 5 bases from J, leaving 13 bases between. The CDR3 region has the DNA TGCGCCAGCAGTGGAACAGGGAGGACTGAAGCTTTCTTT. It is translated as CASSGTGRTEAFF.

The chain uses TRBV6-2 or TRBV6-3 and TRBJ1-1, with D possibly being TRBD1 (6 bases). V shed 0 bases and J shed 4 bases, with 15 bases lying between them. The V gene's germline CDR1 is MNHEY and CDR2 SVGEGT. This CDR3 is 16 amino acids long. In nucleotides, the CDR3 is TGTGCCAGCAGTTACTCTCGGGGCCCCAGGGGCACTGAAGCTTTCTTT. Its translation is CASSYSRGPRGTEAFF.

The J gene is TRBJ2-7, the V gene TRBV5-5; D remains ambiguous. This CDR3 is built from 13 residues. Trimming stripped 0 bases from V and 9 bases from J, with 13 bases between. Germline loops: CDR1 SGHKS, CDR2 YYEKEE (reference sequence). For the CDR3, the DNA is TGTGCCAGCAGCTTGGCCGGGTCAGAACGGCAGTACTTC. Its translation: CASSLAGSERQYF.

This clonotype appeared a few times. The gene calls are TRBV7-2 and TRBJ1-1, with 9 bases matching TRBD1. In germline, CDR1 is SGHTA, CDR2 FQGNSA. This CDR3 is 13 amino acids long. The J segment lost 10 bases and the V segment lost 4 bases, leaving 7 bases of the junction unmatched. CDR3 sequence (DNA): TGTGCCAGCAGCTGGGATGGACAGGGGCGAGCTTTCTTT. Translation: CASSWDGQGRAFF.

V is TRBV28 and J is TRBJ1-2; D is perhaps TRBD1 (6 bases). The germline CDR1 and CDR2 sequences are MDHEN and SYDVKM. Deletions cut 8 bases from V and 2 bases from J, with 18 bases between. This CDR3 has 15 residues. CDR3 loop: CASAPVGGGNYGYTF. The CDR3 coding sequence is TGTGCCAGCGCCCCGGTAGGAGGGGGAAACTATGGCTACACCTTC.

V is TRBV5-4 and J is TRBJ1-4; D is perhaps TRBD1 (5 bases). Per germline, CDR1 SGHNT and CDR2 YYREEE (reference sequence). The CDR3 contains 16 residues. V lost 0 bases and J lost 4, with 13 bases in between. The CDR3 protein is CASSLVSGLGNEKLFF. CDR3 nucleotide sequence: TGTGCCAGCAGCTTGGTTTCGGGACTTGGTAATGAAAAACTGTTTTTT.

This clonotype has a count of ten or more. This chain joins TRBV30 and TRBJ2-7; perhaps TRBD1 as D (7 bases). V lost 4 bases to trimming and J lost 1 base, with 8 bases between them. The CDR3 is made up of 12 amino acids. Per germline, CDR1 GTSNPN and CDR2 SVGIG (reference sequence). CDR3 bases: TGTGCCTGGACAGGGGGGTCCTACGAGCAGTACTTC. Its translation is CAWTGGSYEQYF.

This clonotype was counted ten times or more. V usage is TRBV14 and J usage is TRBJ2-7; the D is unclear. The CDR3 totals 18 residues. CDR1 is SGHDN, CDR2 FVKESK, per germline. V was shortened by 2 bases and J by 2 bases, with 22 bases between the two germline ends. CDR3 in DNA: TGTGCCAGCAGCCAATCCCCCCCGGCGCCACCGAAGACCTACGAGCAGTACTTC. Encoded protein: CASSQSPPAPPKTYEQYF.

In regard to this clonotype: A much larger clone sits a single nucleotide away, making a read error possible. The rearrangement links TRBV6-4 to TRBJ1-1; D call uncertain. Germline V gene data show CDR1 as MRHNA and CDR2 as SNTAGT. The CDR3 has 12 amino acids. With 10 bases removed from V and 12 bases from J, the gap between germline ends came to 21 bases. The CDR3, as DNA: TGTGCCAACTTACGACCCGGGAGACCGACTTTCTTT. Translating gives CANLRPGRPTFF.

This clonotype was found many times. This chain joins TRBV12-3 or TRBV12-4 and TRBJ2-1; D is unclear. With 0 bases removed from V and 7 bases from J, the gap between germline ends came to 19 bases. The CDR3 consists of 17 residues. CDR3 DNA: TGTGCCAGCAGTTTAGCGCTTCAGAGGTTCTTCGGGAATGAGCAGTTCTTC. Translation: CASSLALQRFFGNEQFF.

The CDR3 nucleotides are TGTGCCAGCAGCTCTTACAGGATTAGCACAGATACGCAGTATTTT. Its translation is CASSSYRISTDTQYF. The chain is built from TRBV11-2 and TRBJ2-3, with D tentatively TRBD1 (5 bases). The CDR3 has 15 amino acids. CDR1 is SGHAT, CDR2 FQNNGV, per germline. Trimming pared 4 bases from V and 0 bases from J, leaving 11 bases between.

This clonotype was detected ten times or more. This chain uses TRBV7-8 with TRBJ2-5; the D gene could be TRBD1 or TRBD2 (5 bases each). The CDR3 spans 16 residues. Germline V CDR1 and CDR2: SGHVS, FQNEAQ. The germline V and J ends were trimmed by 1 base and 5 bases, with 17 bases remaining between them. CDR3: CASSLGPGHKLETQYF. CDR3 bases: TGTGCCAGCAGCTTAGGTCCGGGGCATAAACTGGAGACCCAGTACTTC.

The sample holds a few counts of this clonotype. The chain uses TRBV12-3 or TRBV12-4 and TRBJ1-2; tentative D call: TRBD1 (6 bases). This CDR3 has 14 amino acids. Trimming removed 5 bases from V and 1 base from J, with 11 bases in between. The CDR3 region has the DNA TGTGCCAGCAGTACCCGACAGGTTAACTATGGCTACACCTTC. Its protein product is CASSTRQVNYGYTF.

In its sample, this clonotype was seen a few times. This chain connects TRBV4-3 to TRBJ1-2, with 7 bases identical to TRBD1. There are 17 residues in the CDR3. Germline V CDR1 and CDR2: LGHNA, YSLEER. The V and J ends lost 0 bases and 0 bases, in that order; junction bases with no gene match: 7. For the CDR3, the DNA is TGCGCCAGCAGCCAAGACACAGGGGCCTATTCTAACTATGGCTACACCTTC. This codes for CASSQDTGAYSNYGYTF.

This clonotype was seen ten or more times. The rearrangement uses TRBV19 and TRBJ1-2, with D perhaps matching TRBD1 (5 bases). Trimming removed 7 bases from V and 3 bases from J, with 9 bases in between. Germline CDR1 and CDR2: LNHDA and SQIVND (reference sequence). The CDR3 contains 12 residues. CDR3 nucleotide sequence: TGTGCCAGTACCGGGACTCACTATGGCTACACCTTC. Its translation is CASTGTHYGYTF.

This clonotype has ten or more counts. The genes are TRBV7-9 and TRBJ1-1; TRBD1 agrees at 8 bases. The CDR3 length is 11 residues. Germline loops: CDR1 SEHNR, CDR2 FQNEAQ (reference sequence). The trim removed 10 bases at V and 4 bases at J, leaving 2 bases unmatched. DNA for the CDR3: TGTGCCACTACAGGGGGCACTGAAGCTTTCTTT. This encodes CATTGGTEAFF.